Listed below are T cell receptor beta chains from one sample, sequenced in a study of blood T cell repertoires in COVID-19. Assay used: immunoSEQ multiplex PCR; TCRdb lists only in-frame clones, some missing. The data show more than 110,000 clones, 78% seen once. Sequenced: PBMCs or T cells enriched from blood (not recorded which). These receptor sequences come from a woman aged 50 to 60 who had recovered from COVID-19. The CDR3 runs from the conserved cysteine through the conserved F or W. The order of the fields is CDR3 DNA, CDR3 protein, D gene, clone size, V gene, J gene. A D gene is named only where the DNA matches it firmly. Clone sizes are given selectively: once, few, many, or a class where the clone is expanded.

CDR3nt: TGTGCCAGCAGTGAAGACAGGGCGGACTACGAGCAGTACTTC
CDR3aa: CASSEDRADYEQYF
d_gene: TRBD1
abundance: -
v_gene: TRBV28
j_gene: TRBJ2-7

CDR3nt: TGTGCCTGGAACTTAGGACAGGGGGCTTACTATGGCTACACCTTC
CDR3aa: CAWNLGQGAYYGYTF
d_gene: TRBD1
abundance: -
v_gene: TRBV30
j_gene: TRBJ1-2

CDR3nt: TGTGCCAGCAGCAAAGCGAAAGGGACAGGGGAAAGCACAGATACGCAGTATTTT
CDR3aa: CASSKAKGTGESTDTQYF
d_gene: -
abundance: -
v_gene: TRBV21-1
j_gene: TRBJ2-3

CDR3nt: TGTGCCAGCAGTTACTCCCCGAACAGCAACTATGGCTACACCTTC
CDR3aa: CASSYSPNSNYGYTF
d_gene: -
abundance: once
v_gene: TRBV6-5
j_gene: TRBJ1-2

CDR3nt: TGTGCCAGCAGCCACTCTGGGGGCTTTGGTCAGCCCCAGCATTTT
CDR3aa: CASSHSGGFGQPQHF
d_gene: -
abundance: -
v_gene: TRBV3-1/TRBV3-2
j_gene: TRBJ1-5

CDR3nt: TGTGCCAGCAGTGAAGGGGACAGGGAGGATGAAAAACTGTTTTTT
CDR3aa: CASSEGDREDEKLFF
d_gene: TRBD1
abundance: -
v_gene: TRBV2
j_gene: TRBJ1-4

CDR3nt: TGTGCCAGCAGCTTACAGGGCCTCGGGGAGCTGTTTTTT
CDR3aa: CASSLQGLGELFF
d_gene: -
abundance: few
v_gene: TRBV7-9
j_gene: TRBJ2-2

CDR3nt: TGTGCCACCAGCAGCGGACAGGGAGTGGGGCTCAATCAGCCCCAGCATTTT
CDR3aa: CATSSGQGVGLNQPQHF
d_gene: TRBD1
abundance: once
v_gene: TRBV15
j_gene: TRBJ1-5

CDR3nt: TGTGCCAGCAGAGAGACAGGGGAGAAGACCCAGTACTTC
CDR3aa: CASRETGEKTQYF
d_gene: TRBD1
abundance: -
v_gene: TRBV6-5
j_gene: TRBJ2-5

CDR3nt: TGTGCCAGCAGCGAGACAGGGATGAACACTGAAGCTTTCTTT
CDR3aa: CASSETGMNTEAFF
d_gene: TRBD1
abundance: -
v_gene: TRBV9
j_gene: TRBJ1-1

CDR3nt: TGTGCCAGCATTTCGGGCAGGGCGAACACTGAAGCTTTCTTT
CDR3aa: CASISGRANTEAFF
d_gene: -
abundance: -
v_gene: TRBV2
j_gene: TRBJ1-1

CDR3nt: TGCGCCAGCAGCCTCGGACTAGCGGGGGGGGCTTTAGATACGCAGTATTTT
CDR3aa: CASSLGLAGGALDTQYF
d_gene: TRBD2
abundance: -
v_gene: TRBV5-1
j_gene: TRBJ2-3

CDR3nt: TGCGCCAGCACTGCCACCGGGGGGGCGCATGAAAAACTGTTTTTT
CDR3aa: CASTATGGAHEKLFF
d_gene: -
abundance: -
v_gene: TRBV5-1
j_gene: TRBJ1-4

CDR3nt: TGTGCCAGCTCACCAGGAGGACAGGGTCCTGGAAACACCATATATTTT
CDR3aa: CASSPGGQGPGNTIYF
d_gene: TRBD1
abundance: many
v_gene: TRBV18
j_gene: TRBJ1-3

CDR3nt: TGTGCCAGCAGCGGCGGATCCGGGACTAGTGGAGAGACCCAGTACTTC
CDR3aa: CASSGGSGTSGETQYF
d_gene: TRBD2
abundance: -
v_gene: TRBV9
j_gene: TRBJ2-5

CDR3nt: TGCGCCAGCAGCTACTCCAGGGGCCTCTCTGGAAACACCATATATTTT
CDR3aa: CASSYSRGLSGNTIYF
d_gene: -
abundance: once
v_gene: TRBV5-1
j_gene: TRBJ1-3

CDR3nt: TGCGCCAGCAAAGGCGGGGGGCCACTGAACACCGGGGAGCTGTTTTTT
CDR3aa: CASKGGGPLNTGELFF
d_gene: TRBD2
abundance: -
v_gene: TRBV10-2
j_gene: TRBJ2-2

CDR3nt: TGCGCCAGCAGCCAAGCACAGTCTCAGCCCCAGCATTTT
CDR3aa: CASSQAQSQPQHF
d_gene: -
abundance: -
v_gene: TRBV4-1
j_gene: TRBJ1-5

CDR3nt: TGTGCCAGCAGCCATCAGAACACTGAAGCTTTCTTT
CDR3aa: CASSHQNTEAFF
d_gene: -
abundance: -
v_gene: TRBV11-2
j_gene: TRBJ1-1

CDR3nt: TGTGCCAGCAGCCAAGCTCCGGGGGTAAACACCGGGGAGCTGTTTTTT
CDR3aa: CASSQAPGVNTGELFF
d_gene: -
abundance: few
v_gene: TRBV14
j_gene: TRBJ2-2

CDR3nt: TGTGCCAGCAGCTGGTACCGCCGGGACAGAGGGTTAATCGAGGCTTTC
CDR3aa: CASSWYRRDRGLIEAF
d_gene: TRBD1
abundance: -
v_gene: TRBV5-4
j_gene: TRBJ2-6

CDR3nt: TGTGCCAGCAGCCCGGGACAGGCGGGCACTGAAGCTTTCTTT
CDR3aa: CASSPGQAGTEAFF
d_gene: TRBD1
abundance: -
v_gene: TRBV11-1
j_gene: TRBJ1-1

CDR3nt: TGTGCCAGCAGTGGGACTAGCGGACAAGAGACCCAGTACTTC
CDR3aa: CASSGTSGQETQYF
d_gene: TRBD2
abundance: -
v_gene: TRBV2
j_gene: TRBJ2-5

CDR3nt: TGTGCCAGCAGAACGACAGGGGGGGTTTTCTTT
CDR3aa: CASRTTGGVFF
d_gene: TRBD1
abundance: -
v_gene: TRBV5-5
j_gene: TRBJ1-1